The 24 T cell receptor beta chains given below trace back to one sample, sequenced in a study of blood T cell repertoires in COVID-19. This table comes from immunoSEQ multiplex PCR, and its TCRdb copy is limited to in-frame clones, with some not included. The sample contains about 150,000 clones, around 83% of which appear only once. The sequenced material came from peripheral blood. These receptors all stem from an older woman with acute or convalescent COVID-19.

The chain carries TRBV10-2 and TRBJ1-3; TRBD1 aligns across 7 bases. With 7 bases clipped from V and 0 bases from J, the junction kept 9 bases outside the gene matches. The CDR3 has 16 amino acids. Per the germline V gene, CDR1 is WSHSY and CDR2 is SAAADI. The CDR3 region has the DNA TGCGCCAGCAAAGAAAGGGGGCTCGCCTCTGGAAACACCATATATTTT. As protein: CASKERGLASGNTIYF.

The chain employs TRBV30 and TRBJ1-5; D may be TRBD1 (5 bases). Between the trimmed V and J ends, which lost 0 bases and 2 bases, there was a span of 14 bases. Looked up from germline, CDR1 is GTSNPN and CDR2 is SVGIG (reference sequence). The CDR3 has 16 residues. CDR3 sequence (DNA): TGTGCCTGGAGTGTACTTGGGGCAGGAGGCAATCAGCCCCAGCATTTT. Translation gives CAWSVLGAGGNQPQHF.

In its sample, this clone was seen once. This sequence joins TRBV7-9 and TRBJ2-3; TRBD2 matches 9 bases. The germline CDR1 and CDR2 sequences are SEHNR and FQNEAQ (reference sequence). V was pared by 10 bases and J by 3 bases, with 14 bases of the junction left unmatched. The length of the CDR3 is 16 residues. The CDR3 here is CATQLGLAGLTDTQYF. The CDR3 DNA reads as TGTGCCACACAATTGGGGCTAGCGGGGCTTACAGATACGCAGTATTTT.

This chain connects TRBV9 to TRBJ1-3; maybe TRBD1 (5 bases). V was trimmed by 5 bases and J by 1 base, leaving 10 bases between them. Germline V gene lookup returns CDR1 SGDLS and CDR2 YYNGEE. The CDR3 spans 14 residues. In DNA form, the CDR3 reads TGTGCCAGCAGTCACCAGGGATCTGGAAACACCATATATTTT. This translates into CASSHQGSGNTIYF.

This chain uses TRBV19 with TRBJ1-1, with TRBD1 identical over 9 bases. This CDR3 is built from 13 residues. V lost 4 bases, J lost 3 bases, and 0 bases stayed unmatched. Germline CDR1 and CDR2: LNHDA and SQIVND (reference sequence). The CDR3 region has the DNA TGTGCCAGTAGTAGGGACAGGGACACTGAAGCTTTCTTT. Amino acids: CASSRDRDTEAFF.

This clone was detected only a few times. CDR3 sequence reads: CASSTRTGGNTIYF. CDR3 DNA sequence: TGTGCCAGCAGCACCCGGACAGGTGGAAACACCATATATTTT. This chain connects TRBV11-2 to TRBJ1-3, with 7 nucleotides matching TRBD1. The CDR3 consists of 14 residues. Per the germline V gene, CDR1 is SGHAT and CDR2 is FQNNGV. Losses at the gene ends were 5 bases for V and 3 bases for J; bases not matched to a gene: 4.

This chain uses TRBV5-8 with TRBJ1-5; TRBD1 matches 9 bases. CDR1 and CDR2 from the germline V gene are SGHTS and YDEGEE. V was pared by 4 bases and J by 5 bases, with 4 bases of the junction left unmatched. The CDR3 has 14 amino acids. CDR3 sequence reads: CASSLGQGHQPQHF. In DNA, the CDR3 is TGTGCCAGCAGCCTGGGACAGGGTCATCAGCCCCAGCATTTT.

This chain connects TRBV6-2 or TRBV6-3 to TRBJ2-7; D remains unclear. V shed 2 bases and J shed 5 bases, with 10 bases lying between them. This CDR3 is built from 13 residues. CDR1 and CDR2 (germline): MNHEY, SVGEGT. CDR3 loop: CASSYEAVHEQYF. DNA of the CDR3: TGTGCCAGCAGTTACGAGGCAGTTCACGAGCAGTACTTC.

This clone is a singleton in its sample. V gene TRBV28 combines with J gene TRBJ2-3; possible D gene TRBD2, 6 bases. The CDR3 has 13 residues. Germline values: CDR1 MDHEN, CDR2 SYDVKM. V shed 9 bases and J shed 2 bases, with 12 bases lying between them. This CDR3 reads CASRGYATDTQYF. The CDR3 DNA reads as TGTGCCAGTCGGGGGTACGCCACAGATACGCAGTATTTT.

This clone was seen a few times. The V call is TRBV4-2, the J call TRBJ2-3; the match to TRBD1 covers 9 bases. CDR1 and CDR2 (germline): LGHNA, YNFKEQ. CDR3 size: 19 residues. V was clipped by 3 bases and J by 5 bases; unmatched bases: 18. The CDR3: CASSHLKRTGTGFGDTQYF. The CDR3 nucleotides are TGTGCCAGCAGCCACCTCAAACGAACCGGGACAGGGTTTGGAGATACGCAGTATTTT.

This clone has just a few counts. The chain is built from TRBV6-2 or TRBV6-3 and TRBJ1-5; D unclear. This CDR3 spans 13 amino acids. Trimming took off 4 bases at V and 16 bases at J, with 20 bases between the two ends. Germline CDR1 MNHEY, CDR2 SVGEGT. This chain's CDR3 is CASSSLRDRNSHF. In DNA form, the CDR3 reads TGTGCCAGCAGTTCTCTGAGGGATCGTAACTCACATTTT.

This chain links TRBV6-5 with TRBJ1-2; possibly TRBD1 for D (5 bases). The CDR3 spans 16 residues. V was clipped by 2 bases and J by 1 base, with 14 bases between them. Germline-derived CDR1 and CDR2 are MNHEY and SVGAGI. CDR3 sequence: CASSYGAVKLNYGYTF. CDR3 DNA sequence: TGTGCCAGCAGTTACGGGGCTGTGAAACTTAACTATGGCTACACCTTC.

This chain uses TRBV7-2 with TRBJ2-1; D not resolved. CDR3 length: 14 residues. V lost 2 bases and J 8 bases, leaving 13 bases between the germline ends. The germline CDR1 and CDR2 sequences are SGHTA and FQGNSA. Written as DNA, the CDR3 is TGTGCCAGCAGCTTAATGGCTTTTCCCCATGAGCAGTTCTTC. It is translated as CASSLMAFPHEQFF.

V usage is TRBV30 and J usage is TRBJ1-5, with D tentatively TRBD1 (6 bases). The CDR3 contains 14 residues. Germline CDR1 and CDR2: GTSNPN and SVGIG (reference sequence). Trimming stripped 0 bases from V and 4 bases from J, with 10 bases between. CDR3 protein: CAWSVGGRNQPQHF. CDR3 coding DNA: TGTGCCTGGAGTGTCGGGGGGCGAAATCAGCCCCAGCATTTT.

Only a few counts were recorded for this clone. The CDR3 DNA reads as TGTGCCAGCAGCTTGATGCAGGCCCCTTATAGCAATCAGCCCCAGCATTTT. This encodes CASSLMQAPYSNQPQHF. The chain combines TRBV5-8 with TRBJ1-5; D call uncertain. CDR3 length equals 17 residues. Germline-derived CDR1 and CDR2 are SGHTS and YDEGEE. V lost 1 base and J lost 0, with 14 bases in between.

The chain has TRBV5-8 and TRBJ1-5, with 9 nucleotides matching TRBD1. The J segment lost 1 base and the V segment lost 2 bases, leaving 1 base of the junction unmatched. Germline V lookup: CDR1 SGHTS, CDR2 YDEGEE. This CDR3 contains 15 residues. The CDR3 spells CASSLQGASNQPQHF. The CDR3 DNA reads TGTGCCAGCAGCTTACAGGGGGCCAGCAATCAGCCCCAGCATTTT.

The V call is TRBV4-2, the J call TRBJ2-1, with 9 bases fitting TRBD2. Germline lookup yields CDR1 LGHNA and CDR2 YNFKEQ. The CDR3 totals 17 residues. V lost 0 bases, J lost 6 bases, and 9 bases stayed unmatched. CDR3: CASSQEVIAGAPNEQFF. The CDR3 DNA sequence: TGTGCCAGCAGCCAAGAGGTAATAGCGGGGGCCCCCAATGAGCAGTTCTTC.

The V call is TRBV30, the J call TRBJ1-6; D gene unclear. CDR3 length: 12 amino acids. Looked up from germline, CDR1 is GTSNPN and CDR2 is SVGIG (reference sequence). Deletions cut 0 bases from V and 10 bases from J, with 7 bases between. The CDR3 DNA reads as TGTGCCTGGAGTGTACCGCTATCACCCCTCCACTTT. Protein: CAWSVPLSPLHF.

This rearrangement joins TRBV7-3 to TRBJ1-4; no firm D call. Germline V lookup: CDR1 SGHTA, CDR2 FQGTGA. Trimming shortened V by 11 bases and J by 8 bases, and 18 bases separated the two germline ends. The CDR3 runs to 13 residues. The CDR3 is CASQAGLGEKLFF. The CDR3 DNA is TGTGCCTCTCAGGCGGGGTTGGGGGAAAAACTGTTTTTT.

This clone was seen a handful of times. The chain links TRBV30 to TRBJ2-2; weak D call: TRBD2 (5 bases). The V gene lost 8 bases and the J gene lost 7 bases, with 11 bases spanning the gap. The CDR3 contains 11 residues. Germline V gene lookup returns CDR1 GTSNPN and CDR2 SVGIG (reference sequence). The DNA for the CDR3 is TGTGCCCGAGAGGCGGGCGGGGAGCTGTTTTTT. Encoded protein: CAREAGGELFF.

The V call is TRBV6-6, the J call TRBJ2-2, with 9 bases that match TRBD2. Germline trimming cut 7 bases from V and 0 bases from J; bases unmatched to any gene: 3. The CDR3 has 15 residues. Germline lookup yields CDR1 MNHNY and CDR2 SVGAGI (reference sequence). The DNA for the CDR3 is TGTGCCAGCAATCAGCGGGGGGCGAACACCGGGGAGCTGTTTTTT. Protein sequence: CASNQRGANTGELFF.

The chain carries TRBV5-6 and TRBJ1-1; D might be TRBD1 (6 bases). Germline CDR1 SGHDT, CDR2 YYEEEE. Trimming stripped 3 bases from V and 5 bases from J, with 17 bases between. The CDR3 length is 15 residues. The CDR3 is CASSSGAGALTEAFF. The CDR3 DNA reads as TGTGCCAGCAGCTCTGGAGCGGGGGCTTTAACTGAAGCTTTCTTT. Together with reference TRBV5-6 and TRBJ1-1, the CDR3 gives the full variable domain: DAGVTQSPTHLIKTRGQQVTLRCSPKSGHDTVSWYQQALGQGPQFIFQYYEEEERQRGNFPDRFSGHQFPNYSSELNVNALLLGDSALYLCASSSGAGALTEAFFGQGTRLTVV.

The genes are TRBV7-9 and TRBJ2-7; D call uncertain. Germline CDR1 is SEHNR and CDR2 is FQNEAQ (reference sequence). The CDR3 spans 14 residues. V dropped 5 bases and J dropped 2 bases, with 13 bases sitting between them. CDR3 coding DNA: TGTGCCAGCAGCCCCAGTAACAGAGCCTACGAGCAGTACTTC. Amino acid sequence: CASSPSNRAYEQYF.

The V gene is TRBV5-4, the J gene TRBJ1-2; 9 bases match TRBD1. Trimming took 0 bases from V and 5 from J; bases not matched to a gene: 8. CDR3 size: 16 residues. The germline CDR1 and CDR2 sequences are SGHNT and YYREEE (reference sequence). The CDR3 sequence is CASSLARTGVGYGYTF. DNA of the CDR3: TGTGCCAGCAGCTTGGCCAGGACAGGGGTGGGGTATGGCTACACCTTC.